Each of the 10 T cell receptor beta chains below was sequenced from the same sample in a study of OX40 agonist ivuxolimab in advanced cancers. Method: immunoSEQ multiplex PCR; TCRdb's copy keeps in-frame clones and lacks some. The sample contains 48,000 or so clones, approximately 78% of which appear only once. The sequencing here drew on CD4+ or CD8+ T cells sorted from blood, taken in a trial of the OX40 agonist ivuxolimab. These receptors were obtained from an adult with an advanced solid tumor such as melanoma, head and neck, liver or kidney cancer.

The chain couples TRBV9 to TRBJ1-1, with 7 bases fitting TRBD1. Germline-derived CDR1 and CDR2 are SGDLS and YYNGEE. V trimming: 8 bases; J trimming: 0 bases; junction bases outside the gene matches: 10. The CDR3 totals 15 residues. Here the CDR3 reads CARVRQGDMNTEAFF. In DNA, the CDR3 is TGTGCCAGGGTGCGACAGGGTGATATGAACACTGAAGCTTTCTTT.

The rearrangement joins TRBV30 to TRBJ1-2; D gene unclear. The CDR3 is 12 amino acids. CDR1 is GTSNPN, CDR2 SVGIG, per germline (reference sequence). Trimming left V 0 bases short and J 3 bases short, with 5 bases between. The CDR3 protein is CAWSVPDYGYTF. Written as DNA, the CDR3 is TGTGCCTGGAGTGTCCCAGACTATGGCTACACCTTC.

This chain uses TRBV4-1 with TRBJ1-2, with 9 nucleotides matching TRBD1. The junction had 5 bases not matched to a gene; V was cut back by 0 bases and J by 3 bases. The CDR3 is 16 amino acids. Germline values: CDR1 MGHRA, CDR2 YSYEKL. CDR3 in DNA: TGCGCCAGCAGCCAAGATTCGACAGGGGGGCACTATGGCTACACCTTC. Its translation: CASSQDSTGGHYGYTF.

This chain uses TRBV18 with TRBJ2-5; D possibly corresponds to TRBD1 (6 bases). V lost 3 bases and J 1 base, leaving 12 bases between the germline ends. Germline CDR1 KGHSH, CDR2 LQKENI. There are 15 residues in the CDR3. CDR3 DNA sequence: TGTGCCAGCTCACCTGGACAGACCTCCCAAGAGACCCAGTACTTC. Its protein product is CASSPGQTSQETQYF.

The chain carries TRBV5-6 and TRBJ2-7; 7 bases map to TRBD2. V trimming: 0 bases; J trimming: 7 bases; junction bases outside the gene matches: 4. Germline CDR1 is SGHDT and CDR2 is YYEEEE. This CDR3 is built from 13 residues. CDR3: CASSLGREREQYF. The CDR3 bases are TGTGCCAGCAGCTTGGGGCGGGAGCGAGAGCAGTACTTC.

V is TRBV6-5 and J is TRBJ2-5, with D possibly called TRBD1 or TRBD2 (5 bases each). The CDR3 consists of 14 residues. The ends were cut back, 2 bases at V and 5 bases at J, with 12 bases in the middle. Germline V CDR1 and CDR2: MNHEY, SVGAGI. The CDR3, as DNA: TGTGCCAGCAGTTACGAGGGGTTCCGGGAGACCCAGTACTTC. This codes for CASSYEGFRETQYF.

This clone appeared once. The J gene is TRBJ1-1, the V gene TRBV29-1; TRBD1 might be the D (6 bases). Germline CDR1 is SQVTM and CDR2 is ANQGSEA. V was cut by 2 bases and J by 4 bases, with 14 bases left in between. CDR3 length: 14 residues. This CDR3 reads CSVERGARGTEAFF. For the CDR3, the DNA is TGCAGCGTTGAAAGGGGGGCGCGGGGCACTGAAGCTTTCTTT. Full variable domain (outside the CDR3, taken from reference TRBV29-1 and TRBJ1-1): SAVISQKPSRDICQRGTSLTIQCQVDSQVTMMFWYRQQPGQSLTLIATANQGSEATYESGFVIDKFPISRPNLTFSTLTVSNMSPEDSSIYLCSVERGARGTEAFFGQGTRLTVV.

The rearrangement uses TRBV12-5 and TRBJ1-1, with unresolved D. Germline CDR1 is LGHNT and CDR2 is FRNRAP. Trimming shortened V by 5 bases and J by 7 bases, and 20 bases separated the two germline ends. The CDR3 totals 15 residues. CDR3 sequence reads: CASGTAPELLYEAFF. The CDR3 DNA follows: TGTGCTAGTGGTACCGCTCCGGAACTTCTTTATGAAGCTTTCTTT.

The chain combines TRBV6-1 with TRBJ1-5; 7 bases match TRBD1. This CDR3 comprises 16 residues. Germline values: CDR1 MNHNS, CDR2 SASEGT. Unmatched junction bases numbered 10, after V lost 4 bases and J lost 4 bases. This CDR3 reads CASSAPVTGSNQPQHF. The CDR3 DNA is TGTGCCAGCAGTGCTCCGGTGACAGGGTCTAATCAGCCCCAGCATTTT.

The chain joins TRBV7-2 to TRBJ2-2; no clear D gene. This CDR3 spans 14 amino acids. V lost 3 bases and J lost 8, with 13 bases in between. Germline V gives CDR1 SGHTA, CDR2 FQGNSA. This CDR3 is CASSFSGFSGELFF. The CDR3, as DNA: TGTGCCAGCAGCTTTTCGGGTTTTTCTGGGGAGCTGTTTTTT.